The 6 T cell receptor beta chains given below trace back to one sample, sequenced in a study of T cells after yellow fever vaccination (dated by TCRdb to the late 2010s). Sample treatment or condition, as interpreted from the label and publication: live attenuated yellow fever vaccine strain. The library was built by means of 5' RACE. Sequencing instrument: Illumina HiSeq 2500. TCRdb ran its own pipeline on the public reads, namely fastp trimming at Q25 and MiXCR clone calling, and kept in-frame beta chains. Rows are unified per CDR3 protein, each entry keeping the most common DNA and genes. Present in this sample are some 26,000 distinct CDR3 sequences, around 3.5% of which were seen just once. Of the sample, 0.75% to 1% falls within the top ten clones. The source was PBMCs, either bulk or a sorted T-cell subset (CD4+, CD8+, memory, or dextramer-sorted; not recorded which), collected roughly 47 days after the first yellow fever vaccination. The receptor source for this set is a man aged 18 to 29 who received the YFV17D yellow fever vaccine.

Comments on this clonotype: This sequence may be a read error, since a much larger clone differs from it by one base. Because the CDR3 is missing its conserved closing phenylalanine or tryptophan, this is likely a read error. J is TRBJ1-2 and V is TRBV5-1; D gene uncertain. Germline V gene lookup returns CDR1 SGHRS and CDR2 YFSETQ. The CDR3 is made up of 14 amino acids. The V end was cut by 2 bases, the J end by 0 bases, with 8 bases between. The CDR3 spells CASSFNIANYGYTL. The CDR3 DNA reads TGCGCCAGCAGCTTTAATATCGCTAACTATGGCTACACCCTC.

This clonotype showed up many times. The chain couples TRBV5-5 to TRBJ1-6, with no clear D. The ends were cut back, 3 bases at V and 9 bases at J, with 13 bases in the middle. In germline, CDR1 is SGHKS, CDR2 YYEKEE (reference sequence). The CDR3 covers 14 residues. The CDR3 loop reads CASSSASAGSPLHF. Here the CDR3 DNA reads TGTGCCAGCAGCTCGGCATCGGCGGGTTCACCCCTCCACTTT.

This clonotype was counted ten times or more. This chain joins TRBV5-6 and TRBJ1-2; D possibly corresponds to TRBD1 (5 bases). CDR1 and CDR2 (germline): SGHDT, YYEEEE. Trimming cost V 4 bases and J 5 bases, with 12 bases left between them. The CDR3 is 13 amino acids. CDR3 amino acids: CASSPPTAYGYTF. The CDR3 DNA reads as TGTGCCAGCAGCCCGCCGACAGCGTATGGCTACACCTTC.

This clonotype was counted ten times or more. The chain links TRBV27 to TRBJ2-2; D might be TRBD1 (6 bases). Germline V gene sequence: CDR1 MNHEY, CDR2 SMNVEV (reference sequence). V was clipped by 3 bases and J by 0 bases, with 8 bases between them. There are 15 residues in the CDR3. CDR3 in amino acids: CASSFGTPNTGELFF. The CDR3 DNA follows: TGTGCCAGCAGTTTTGGGACACCGAACACCGGGGAGCTGTTTTTT.

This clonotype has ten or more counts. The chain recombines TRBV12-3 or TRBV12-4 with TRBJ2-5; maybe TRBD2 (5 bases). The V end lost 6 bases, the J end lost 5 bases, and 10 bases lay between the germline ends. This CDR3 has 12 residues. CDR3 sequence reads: CASRLGGETQYF. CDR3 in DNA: TGTGCCAGCAGGCTAGGCGGGGAGACCCAGTACTTC.

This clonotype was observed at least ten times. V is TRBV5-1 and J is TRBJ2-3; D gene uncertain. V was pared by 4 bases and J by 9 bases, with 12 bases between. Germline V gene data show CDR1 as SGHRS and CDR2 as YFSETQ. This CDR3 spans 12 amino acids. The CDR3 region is CASSRVGDTQYF. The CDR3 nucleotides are TGCGCCAGCAGCCGGGTGGGTGACACGCAGTATTTT.